Below are 25 T cell receptor beta chains sequenced from a single sample in a study of T cell repertoires and Cas9 in healthy adults. Only in-frame clones appear in the TCRdb table, and some are missing; sequencing was by immunoSEQ multiplex PCR. The sample consists of 11,000 to 15,000 clones, 85% to 90% of them appearing once. The sample was Tregs (CD4+, CD25+, CD127-, CD137-, CD154-) from PBMCs; culture status not recorded. The receptors shown here come from a human donor in good health.

The rearrangement uses TRBV18 and TRBJ1-2; D is uncertain. The CDR3 has 14 amino acids. Germline values: CDR1 KGHSH, CDR2 LQKENI. Trimming left V 3 bases short and J 5 bases short, with 13 bases between. The DNA of the CDR3 is TGTGCCAGCTCACCGTCGGTGGCAGGTTATGGCTACACCTTC. It specifies CASSPSVAGYGYTF.

This clone was seen once. The J gene is TRBJ2-2, the V gene TRBV21-1; TRBD1 is the table's D call and was not checked against the DNA. TRBV21-1 is deemed a pseudogene. The CDR3 length is 17 residues. The CDR3 DNA sequence: TGTGCCAGCAGCGCCCGGTTGCAGGGGCGACCTACCGGGGAGCTGTTTTTT. Translating gives CASSARLQGRPTGELFF.

The chain joins TRBV27 to TRBJ2-3; TRBD1 matches at 7 bases. Germline CDR1 and CDR2: MNHEY and SMNVEV (reference sequence). The CDR3 sequence is 13 residues long. V shed 2 bases, J shed 4 bases, and the junction held 0 bases outside the gene matches. The CDR3 sequence: CASSLQGADTQYF. The DNA for the CDR3 is TGTGCCAGCAGTTTACAGGGGGCAGATACGCAGTATTTT.

This clone was seen only once. The chain couples TRBV7-2 to TRBJ1-1; 9 nucleotides agree with TRBD1. Germline loops: CDR1 SGHTA, CDR2 FQGNSA. This CDR3 has 15 residues. Germline trimming cut 5 bases from V and 2 bases from J; bases unmatched to any gene: 6. The CDR3 reads CASSPLTGGNTEAFF. The CDR3 DNA sequence: TGTGCCAGCAGCCCACTAACAGGGGGCAACACTGAAGCTTTCTTT.

The chain is built from TRBV2 and TRBJ2-7, with D perhaps being TRBD1 or TRBD2 (7 bases each). V lost 8 bases and J 5 bases, leaving 16 bases between the germline ends. Germline values: CDR1 SNHLY, CDR2 FYNNEI. The CDR3 totals 13 residues. CDR3 region: CASFQTGRDEQYF. The CDR3, as DNA: TGTGCCAGCTTCCAGACAGGGAGGGACGAGCAGTACTTC.

This chain links TRBV6-6 with TRBJ2-1, with 9 nucleotides matching TRBD2. The CDR3 is 15 amino acids. Germline CDR1 and CDR2: MNHNY and SVGAGI (reference sequence). The trim removed 5 bases at V and 3 bases at J, leaving 5 bases unmatched. CDR3 coding DNA: TGTGCCAGCAGTACCGCGGGGGGGAACTACAATGAGCAGTTCTTC. This sequence encodes CASSTAGGNYNEQFF.

The chain combines TRBV28 with TRBJ1-1; tentatively, D is TRBD1 (5 bases). The CDR3 consists of 15 residues. CDR1 is MDHEN, CDR2 SYDVKM, per germline. V lost 0 bases to trimming and J lost 1 base, with 9 bases between them. Written as DNA, the CDR3 is TGTGCCAGCAGTTTATGGGGACCGACGAACACTGAAGCTTTCTTT. This encodes CASSLWGPTNTEAFF.

This rearrangement joins TRBV30 to TRBJ2-7, with 13 positions matching TRBD2. Germline-derived CDR1 and CDR2 are GTSNPN and SVGIG (reference sequence). The CDR3 consists of 17 residues. V lost 2 bases and J lost 5; bases outside the gene matches: 12. CDR3 residues: CAWSTGLAGEVGNEQYF. In DNA, the CDR3 is TGTGCCTGGAGTACAGGACTAGCGGGGGAGGTCGGGAACGAGCAGTACTTC.

The chain carries TRBV7-2 and TRBJ1-2; TRBD1 agrees at 7 bases. V gave up 8 bases and J gave up 2 bases; unmatched junction bases: 2. This CDR3 contains 12 residues. The germline CDR1 and CDR2 sequences are SGHTA and FQGNSA. This CDR3 reads CASRGQNYGYTF. The CDR3 nucleotides read TGTGCCAGCCGGGGACAGAACTATGGCTACACCTTC.

The genes are TRBV6-7 and TRBJ1-2; D not resolved. TRBV6-7 is filed as an ORF, its function uncertain. Between the trimmed V and J ends, which lost 11 bases and 8 bases, there was a span of 12 bases. The CDR3 is made up of 10 amino acids. The CDR3 DNA reads as TGTGCCCAGAAGTTGGTGGGCTACACCTTC. As protein: CAQKLVGYTF.

The V call is TRBV7-9, the J call TRBJ2-3; TRBD1 might be the D (5 bases). CDR3 size: 13 residues. The V gene's germline CDR1 is SEHNR and CDR2 FQNEAQ (reference sequence). Trimming cost V 6 bases and J 2 bases, with 9 bases left between them. CDR3: CASRQENTDTQYF. The CDR3 bases are TGTGCCAGCAGACAGGAGAACACAGATACGCAGTATTTT.

This clone was seen only a few times. The chain recombines TRBV4-3 with TRBJ2-4; no firm D call. The V end was cut by 0 bases, the J end by 6 bases, with 6 bases between. This CDR3 region has 13 residues. Germline CDR1 and CDR2: LGHNA and YSLEER. The CDR3 sequence is CASSQEWGNIQYF. CDR3 coding DNA: TGCGCCAGCAGCCAAGAGTGGGGAAACATTCAGTACTTC.

The rearrangement joins TRBV5-1 to TRBJ1-1; D gene unclear. Germline values: CDR1 SGHRS, CDR2 YFSETQ. The V end was cut by 4 bases, the J end by 5 bases, with 12 bases between. The CDR3 covers 13 residues. This CDR3 reads CASSEGPRTEAFF. DNA for the CDR3: TGCGCCAGCAGCGAAGGGCCAAGAACTGAAGCTTTCTTT.

V gene TRBV5-1 combines with J gene TRBJ2-2; D is uncertain. CDR3 length: 15 residues. Germline V CDR1 and CDR2: SGHRS, YFSETQ. Between the trimmed V and J ends, which lost 1 base and 5 bases, there was a span of 12 bases. The CDR3 sequence is CASSLLTPGTGELFF. The CDR3 region has the DNA TGCGCCAGCAGCTTGCTTACCCCCGGGACCGGGGAGCTGTTTTTT.

This clone qualifies as medium-sized. The chain uses TRBV19 and TRBJ2-7; no definite D call. Germline V gene lookup returns CDR1 LNHDA and CDR2 SQIVND (reference sequence). V dropped 3 bases and J dropped 2 bases, with 11 bases sitting between them. The CDR3 is 14 residues long. In DNA form, the CDR3 reads TGTGCCAGTAGTATGGCACTGCACACCTACGAGCAGTACTTC. It encodes CASSMALHTYEQYF.

The V and J genes are TRBV27 and TRBJ1-2; 10 bases match TRBD1. The CDR3 runs to 13 residues. J was trimmed by 4 bases and V by 6 bases; bases with no gene match: 2. The V gene's germline CDR1 is MNHEY and CDR2 SMNVEV (reference sequence). The DNA of the CDR3 is TGTGCCAGCAGCTGGACAGGGGGCTATGGCTACACCTTC. It codes for CASSWTGGYGYTF.

The genes are TRBV7-9 and TRBJ2-2; no clear D gene. The length of the CDR3 is 17 residues. The germline V gene has CDR1 SEHNR and CDR2 FQNEAQ (reference sequence). V lost 5 bases to trimming and J lost 6 bases, with 22 bases between them. CDR3 sequence: CASSPTLTFITPGELFF. The DNA for the CDR3 is TGTGCCAGCAGCCCCACCTTAACGTTTATCACGCCCGGGGAGCTGTTTTTT.

The rearrangement joins TRBV28 to TRBJ1-2; 7 bases agree with TRBD1. The CDR3 loop spans 16 amino acids. Germline lookup yields CDR1 MDHEN and CDR2 SYDVKM. V was clipped by 5 bases and J by 1 base; unmatched bases: 10. The CDR3 here is CASSVEGAGVNYGYTF. As DNA, the CDR3 is TGTGCCAGCAGTGTGGAGGGGGCAGGAGTTAACTATGGCTACACCTTC.

The chain links TRBV5-1 to TRBJ2-3, with 10 bases lining up with TRBD2. There are 14 residues in the CDR3. Germline CDR1 SGHRS, CDR2 YFSETQ. V gave up 2 bases and J gave up 5 bases; unmatched junction bases: 2. The CDR3 here is CASSFASGRDTQYF. The CDR3 DNA follows: TGCGCCAGCAGCTTTGCTAGCGGGAGAGATACGCAGTATTTT.

The CDR3 is CASSPDYGYTF. Written as DNA, the CDR3 is TGTGCCAGCTCACCGGACTATGGCTACACCTTC. The chain is built from TRBV18 and TRBJ1-2; unclear D gene. The CDR3 has 11 amino acids. Trimming left V 3 bases short and J 3 bases short, with 2 bases between. Per the germline V gene, CDR1 is KGHSH and CDR2 is LQKENI.

The table lists this clone with a count of one. The chain recombines TRBV30 with TRBJ1-3; possible D gene TRBD1, 6 bases. Germline V CDR1 and CDR2: GTSNPN, SVGIG (reference sequence). V lost 3 bases to trimming and J lost 0 bases, with 9 bases between them. The CDR3 is 14 amino acids. The CDR3 DNA is TGTGCCTGGAGCAGGGGAATCTCTGGAAACACCATATATTTT. Its translation: CAWSRGISGNTIYF.

This clone occurred once. J is TRBJ2-3 and V is TRBV4-1, with D tentatively TRBD2 (6 bases). The V end lost 1 base, the J end lost 3 bases, and 11 bases lay between the germline ends. CDR3 size: 15 residues. Germline CDR1 reads MGHRA; CDR2 reads YSYEKL. CDR3 residues: CASSQAVLATDTQYF. The CDR3 DNA reads as TGCGCCAGCAGCCAAGCGGTGCTAGCGACAGATACGCAGTATTTT.

The J gene is TRBJ2-4, the V gene TRBV18; perhaps TRBD2 as D (5 bases). From germline, CDR1 is KGHSH and CDR2 LQKENI. The CDR3 covers 16 residues. Trimming removed 1 base at V and 1 base at J, with 11 bases between. Here the CDR3 reads CASSPQGASAKNIQYF. CDR3 coding DNA: TGTGCCAGCTCACCACAGGGAGCCTCCGCCAAAAACATTCAGTACTTC.

The chain joins TRBV7-1 to TRBJ1-2; D unresolved. TRBV7-1 is assigned to the ORF class and has an uncertain function. The CDR3 totals 17 residues. V gave up 5 bases and J gave up 4 bases, with 23 bases separating them. The CDR3 nucleotides read TGTGCCAGCAGCCAACCTCCTCACGAAGGAAAGGCCTATGGCTACACCTTC. Encoded protein: CASSQPPHEGKAYGYTF.

This clone was observed a few times. The chain couples TRBV5-1 to TRBJ1-5; 7 bases are shared with TRBD1. CDR3 size: 14 residues. The germline V gene encodes CDR1 SGHRS and CDR2 YFSETQ. Unmatched junction bases numbered 2, after V lost 0 bases and J lost 5 bases. The CDR3: CASSLGQGHQPQHF. The DNA of the CDR3 is TGCGCCAGCAGCTTGGGACAGGGCCATCAGCCCCAGCATTTT.